The rows below give T cell receptor beta chains drawn from one sample of a study of T cell changes during pregnancy in multiple sclerosis. Only in-frame clones appear in the TCRdb table, and some are missing; sequencing was by immunoSEQ multiplex PCR. The sample has about 72,000 clones, about nine tenths seen once. Material: peripheral blood, obtained in the third trimester of pregnancy. These receptors came from a female donor in good health, enrolled as a control in a pregnancy study. Both conserved end residues are part of each CDR3. Each record gives: J gene, V gene, clone size, D gene, CDR3 DNA, CDR3 protein. A D gene is named only where the DNA matches it firmly. Where a row states a size, it is once, few, many or the class of an expanded clone; other rows omit it.

TRBJ2-5 | TRBV5-1 | . | . | TGCGCCAGCCGGGTGGGGGGTCTCCAAGAGACCCAGTACTTC | CASRVGGLQETQYF
TRBJ1-1 | TRBV5-1 | . | . | TGCGCCAGCAGCCCCCCGGGGGGACAACACACTGAAGCTTTCTTT | CASSPPGGQHTEAFF
TRBJ2-7 | TRBV28 | once | . | TGTGCCAGTAGAAACAATTGGCAGGGCTACGAGCAGTACTTC | CASRNNWQGYEQYF
TRBJ2-7 | TRBV28 | . | TRBD2 | TGTGCCAGCAGCTTACCTATTAGCGGGAACGAGCTCAGCTACGAGCAGTACTTC | CASSLPISGNELSYEQYF
TRBJ2-7 | TRBV5-1 | few | . | TGCGCCAGCAGCCCACTGGTGTCAGGGGCGTTCTCCTACGAGCAGTACTTC | CASSPLVSGAFSYEQYF
TRBJ1-1 | TRBV5-1 | . | . | TGCGCCAGCAGCTTGGAAGTGGAGGGGAGGACTGAAGCTTTCTTT | CASSLEVEGRTEAFF
TRBJ2-7 | TRBV5-4 | . | TRBD2 | TGTGCCAGCAGCCGGGCGGGGGGGCAGTCCCTGTACGAGCAGTACTTC | CASSRAGGQSLYEQYF
TRBJ1-4 | TRBV11-2 | . | . | TGTGCCAGCAGCCCTAAAGGGGGTGGGAATGAAAAACTGTTTTTT | CASSPKGGGNEKLFF
TRBJ1-2 | TRBV30 | . | . | TGTGCCTGGAGGCTCAGGGGATGGAACTATGGCTACACCTTC | CAWRLRGWNYGYTF
TRBJ2-7 | TRBV7-2 | . | TRBD1 | TGTGCCAGCAGCTTCTCCGGGACAGGGGTTTACGAGCAGTACTTC | CASSFSGTGVYEQYF
TRBJ2-6 | TRBV5-6 | . | . | TGTGCCAGCAGCCCTATCTTCGGGGCCAACGTCCTGACTTTC | CASSPIFGANVLTF
TRBJ2-1 | TRBV7-9 | . | . | TGTGCCAGCAGCCGCTGGGACATCTACAATGAGCAGTTCTTC | CASSRWDIYNEQFF
TRBJ2-7 | TRBV28 | . | TRBD2 | TGTGCCAGCAGTTCCGGGGGAGGGTTAGCCTACGAGCAGTACTTC | CASSSGGGLAYEQYF
TRBJ2-2 | TRBV19 | . | TRBD1 | TGTGCCAGCCTCCAGGGGGCTTGGAGCGGGGAGCTGTTTTTT | CASLQGAWSGELFF
TRBJ2-1 | TRBV5-1 | . | . | TGCGCCAGCAGCCGCGGCGGGGGCTACGACTGGCAGCAGTTCTTC | CASSRGGGYDWQQFF
TRBJ2-7 | TRBV5-6 | once | . | TGTGCCAGCAGCCCTGAAGAGGGCGGGACCGCCTACGAGCAGTACTTC | CASSPEEGGTAYEQYF
TRBJ2-7 | TRBV27 | once | . | TGTGCCAGCACCCCGCTCGGGACCTACGAGCAGTACTTC | CASTPLGTYEQYF
TRBJ2-1 | TRBV18 | few | . | TGTGCCAGCTCACCACCGAGACAGACCTACAATGAGCAGTTCTTC | CASSPPRQTYNEQFF
TRBJ2-1 | TRBV10-2 | . | . | TGCGCCAGCAGGACTAGTTATCATGAGCAGTTCTTC | CASRTSYHEQFF
TRBJ2-1 | TRBV9 | . | TRBD2 | TGTGCCAGCAGCCCCGGGACTAGCGGACACAATGAGCAGTTCTTC | CASSPGTSGHNEQFF
TRBJ1-1 | TRBV7-8 | once | . | TGTGCCAGCAGCTTGGACCCAGGGGTTGGGACTGAAGCTTTCTTT | CASSLDPGVGTEAFF
TRBJ2-3 | TRBV7-2 | . | . | TGTGCCAGCAGGCCCGGGGTAAGCACAGATACGCAGTATTTT | CASRPGVSTDTQYF
TRBJ2-2 | TRBV29-1 | . | TRBD2 | TGCAGCGTTGGGACTAGCGGGGTTCCCGGGGAGCTGTTTTTT | CSVGTSGVPGELFF
TRBJ1-3 | TRBV5-1 | once | . | TGCGCCAGCAGCCCCGCGTCACCCAACTCTGGAAACACCATATATTTT | CASSPASPNSGNTIYF
TRBJ2-7 | TRBV19 | . | TRBD2 | TGTGCCAGTAGTATAGAGCTAGCGGGAGCTAATGAGCAGTACTTC | CASSIELAGANEQYF
TRBJ1-1 | TRBV7-9 | few | . | TGTGCCAGCAGCTCCCCTGGCGGGGGCACTGAAGCTTTCTTT | CASSSPGGGTEAFF
TRBJ2-3 | TRBV7-2 | . | TRBD2 | TGTGCCAGCAGCTCGGGGGGGAATACGCAGTATTTT | CASSSGGNTQYF
TRBJ2-1 | TRBV27 | . | TRBD1 | TGTGCCAGCAGTCCAGGACAGGGATGGAATGAGCAGTTCTTC | CASSPGQGWNEQFF
TRBJ2-2 | TRBV9 | . | TRBD1 | TGTGCCAGCAGCCTACAGACAGGGGTCACCGGGGAGCTGTTTTTT | CASSLQTGVTGELFF
TRBJ1-2 | TRBV11-2 | . | . | TGTGCCAGCAGCTTAGATCTCCTCGGTGGCTACACCTTC | CASSLDLLGGYTF
TRBJ1-2 | TRBV19 | . | . | TGTGCCAGTAGTATACCTTTGCGCGACAGAGAAGAGGGCTACACCTTC | CASSIPLRDREEGYTF
TRBJ1-1 | TRBV7-9 | few | . | TGTGCCAGCAGTCGGACAGAGCTTGAAGCTTTCTTT | CASSRTELEAFF
TRBJ2-3 | TRBV6-6 | once | TRBD2 | TGTGCCAGCAGTCCCGGACTAGCGGGGAGGGGAGATACGCAGTATTTT | CASSPGLAGRGDTQYF
TRBJ1-1 | TRBV5-1 | . | TRBD1 | TGCGCCAGCAGCGTCACGACAGGGGGTACTGAAGCTTTCTTT | CASSVTTGGTEAFF
TRBJ2-1 | TRBV5-1 | . | TRBD1 | TGCGCCAGCAGCTTGCGCACAGGGGATCTGGGCAATGAGCAGTTCTTC | CASSLRTGDLGNEQFF
TRBJ2-7 | TRBV27 | few | . | TGTGCCAGCAGTACCCGCGTCGGAGGCTACGAGCAGTACTTC | CASSTRVGGYEQYF
TRBJ2-2 | TRBV5-1 | . | . | TGCGCCAGCAGCACCCCCCGGGGGGCGCCCGGGGAGCTGTTTTTT | CASSTPRGAPGELFF
TRBJ2-1 | TRBV6-5 | . | . | TGTGCCAGCAGTTATGCAGCCTACAATGAGCAGTTCTTC | CASSYAAYNEQFF
TRBJ1-1 | TRBV5-6 | . | TRBD1 | TGTGCCAGCAGCTTTGGGGCAGGGGGCACTGAAGCTTTCTTT | CASSFGAGGTEAFF
TRBJ1-5 | TRBV7-2 | . | . | TGTGCCAGCAGCTTAGAGAGGGTTCAGCCCCAGCATTTT | CASSLERVQPQHF
TRBJ1-2 | TRBV6-5 | . | . | TGTGCCAGCAGTCCCACAGCTAACTATGGCTACACCTTC | CASSPTANYGYTF
TRBJ1-2 | TRBV4-2 | . | . | TGTGCCAGCAGCCATAGTGCCGAGCTGAGCGGCTACACCTTC | CASSHSAELSGYTF
TRBJ2-3 | TRBV5-1 | . | TRBD2 | TGCGCCAGCAGCTTGGAGCAGGCGGGGGGGGGAGCAGATACGCAGTATTTT | CASSLEQAGGGADTQYF
TRBJ2-3 | TRBV6-5 | . | TRBD1 | TGTGCCAGCAGTACCAAAGGGGGCTATACGCAGTATTTT | CASSTKGGYTQYF
TRBJ2-7 | TRBV7-2 | once | . | TGTGCCAGCAGCTTGGGTTCGGCAGTGACATCCTACGAGCAGTACTTC | CASSLGSAVTSYEQYF
TRBJ1-5 | TRBV28 | once | . | TGTGCCAGCAGTTTGTTGGGGACAAGTCATCAGCCCCAGCATTTT | CASSLLGTSHQPQHF
TRBJ2-5 | TRBV7-2 | . | . | TGTGCCAGCAGCTTAGCATCTCAAGAGACCCAGTACTTC | CASSLASQETQYF
TRBJ2-1 | TRBV11-2 | . | . | TGTGCCAGCAGCTTAGCCCAGGGCTTCTACAATGAGCAGTTCTTC | CASSLAQGFYNEQFF
TRBJ2-1 | TRBV9 | . | TRBD2 | TGTGCCAGCAGCGTAAATCCAGGGACTAGCGGGAGGAGGGGGAATGAGCAGTTCTTC | CASSVNPGTSGRRGNEQFF
TRBJ1-5 | TRBV5-1 | . | . | TGCGCCAGCAGCTTGGCCCCGGGGGGCAATCAGCCCCAGCATTTT | CASSLAPGGNQPQHF
TRBJ2-3 | TRBV9 | . | . | TGTGCCAGCAGCGGGGGGAGACTAGGGAGGTCAGATACGCAGTATTTT | CASSGGRLGRSDTQYF
TRBJ2-7 | TRBV18 | . | TRBD1 | TGTGCCAGCTCACGGCCCAACCGGGACAGCTCCTACGAGCAGTACTTC | CASSRPNRDSSYEQYF
TRBJ1-3 | TRBV7-2 | . | TRBD1 | TGTGCCAGCAGCTTAACGCAGGGGGGTGGAAACACCATATATTTT | CASSLTQGGGNTIYF
TRBJ2-3 | TRBV5-1 | . | TRBD1 | TGCGCCACCAGACCGGGACAGGTCCCAGATACGCAGTATTTT | CATRPGQVPDTQYF
TRBJ1-2 | TRBV27 | once | TRBD1 | TGTGCCAGCAGTCCCGGGACAGGGGCCAACAGTGCTAACTATGGCTACACCTTC | CASSPGTGANSANYGYTF
TRBJ2-7 | TRBV27 | . | . | TGTGCCAGCAGTTTATTACAGGGCCGGGACGAGCAGTACTTC | CASSLLQGRDEQYF
TRBJ1-3 | TRBV28 | . | . | TGTGCCAGCAGTTTACAGGGTACCCGAAGCTCTGGAAACACCATATATTTT | CASSLQGTRSSGNTIYF